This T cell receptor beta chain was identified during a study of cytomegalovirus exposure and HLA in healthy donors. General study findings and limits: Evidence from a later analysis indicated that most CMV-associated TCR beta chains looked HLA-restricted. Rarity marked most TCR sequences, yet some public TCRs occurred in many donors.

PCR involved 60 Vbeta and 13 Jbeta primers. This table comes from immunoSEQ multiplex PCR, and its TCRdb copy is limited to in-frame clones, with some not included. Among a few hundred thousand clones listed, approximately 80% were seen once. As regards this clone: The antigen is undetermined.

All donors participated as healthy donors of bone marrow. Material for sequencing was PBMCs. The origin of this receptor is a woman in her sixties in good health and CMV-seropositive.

As DNA, the CDR3 is TGTGCCAGCAGCTATAACTACGAGCAGTACTTC. As protein: CASSYNYEQYF. The chain recombines TRBV21-1 with TRBJ2-7; the D call of TRBD2 is as the table states it, not checked on the DNA. TRBV21-1 is given as a pseudogene. The CDR3 is 11 amino acids.